This T cell receptor (beta chain) emerged from a study of CD8+CD57+ T cells in acquired aplastic anemia (dated by TCRdb to between 2017 and 2018). Turning to the overall study: A mean of about 3 ug of DNA, ranging from roughly 0.2 to 30 ug, was extracted from sorted CD4+ and CD8+ cells. An average of roughly 9.8 million reads for CD4+ cells and 11 million or so reads for CD8+ cells was obtained from healthy donor samples.

Profiling of TCR beta VDJ combinations and CDR3 sequences used genomic DNA as the template. An Illumina HiSeq 2000 was used for TCR repertoire sequencing. As for how the authors treated the data: TRBV/TRBJ rearrangement plots, CDR3 size and DJ length profiles, and Simpson's diversity index were used to evaluate the repertoires. Whichever DNA sequence was most abundant in the deep sequencing data was defined as the immunodominant clone. CDR3 amino acid sequences were checked for sharing across subjects and were also compared against the VDJdb database and published repertoires. TCRdb reprocessing: public reads trimmed at Q25 with fastp, clones called with MiXCR, in-frame beta chains kept. Each CDR3 protein appears once, grouped with its most common genes and DNA. Clone size and V and J calls follow TCRdb, not the original study. The sample profile shows under 200,000 distinct CDR3 sequences; approximately 40% of them were found once. The ten largest make up 0.8% to 1.1% of the sample.

A word on this clonotype: Its target antigen remains unknown. The record has no base qualities; no much larger clone is one base away.

General conclusions and limits of the study: Between patients and healthy controls, no significant difference in CD8+ Simpson's diversity was found (P=0.060). Roughly 30 CD8+ CDR3 sequences were found to be shared between patients and controls, but these sequences appeared to be highly expressed in patients and within the immunodominant clones of the patients.

The study deep-sequenced TCR repertoires of sorted CD4+ and CD8+ blood T cells from severe aplastic anemia patients and healthy subjects. Ficoll-Paque density gradient centrifugation was used to isolate peripheral blood mononuclear cells. CD4+ and CD8+ T cells were sorted by FACS or magnetic beads before DNA extraction. The CDR1 and CDR2 encoded by the germline V gene (reference sequence) are DFQATT and SNEGSKA. From its cysteine to its phenylalanine, the CDR3 spans 12 amino acids. Of the read, only the CDR3 DNA is kept; its 36 bases are in frame from base 1. The chain uses TRBV20-1 and TRBJ2-7, and TRBD2 aligns with 8 junction nucleotides. This TCR derives from a human donor in good health. The sequenced material came from sorted CD4+, CD8+, or CD8+CD57+ T cells (not recorded which) from PBMCs. The CDR3 has the sequence CTRAGASYEQYF. DNA sequence: TGCACTAGAGCGGGGGCCTCCTACGAGCAGTACTTC.